The present T cell receptor beta chain was sequenced within a study of blood T cells in healthy people across ages. Across the whole study: Every two T cells gave about one barcoded beta molecule via template switching. Points from the study as a whole: Per million T cells, TCR beta diversity dropped about linearly as age rose.

This clonotype was counted only a few times. Its antigen is as yet unknown. Sample-barcoded 5' priming and a J-beta primer mix drove a second PCR of about 7 to 12 cycles. Researchers report that each sample yielded at least 2.5 million CDR3-containing paired-end reads. One entry per CDR3 protein, called by TCRdb with MiXCR from the 5' RACE reads. The data hold 500,000 to 650,000 distinct CDR3 sequences, with about 25% observed a single time. The CDR3 spans 11 residues. Germline-derived CDR1 and CDR2 are ENHRY and SYGVKD. The same specimen was also included in a second study, on T cells of mothers and their children.

The sequence was collected from a boy under 10 years old in good health. Sequenced material: blood. The chain employs TRBV10-3 and TRBJ2-5; unclear D gene. Near its end, the DNA agrees better with TRBJ2-7, so the J call may be wrong. CDR3 coding DNA: TGTGCCATCAGTGAAGGAAACGAGCAGTACTTC. As protein: CAISEGNEQYF.